Listed below are T cell receptor beta chains from one sample, sequenced in a study of Ad26.COV2.S vaccination and SARS-CoV-2 variants. The assay was immunoSEQ multiplex PCR, and TCRdb's table has in-frame clones only and misses some. The profile shows about 240,000 clones, around 89% of them singletons. Sequencing used peripheral blood, obtained in a trial of Ad26.COV2.S vaccine versus placebo. The receptors derive from a person between 18 and 65 years old who received the Ad26.COV2.S COVID-19 vaccine or a placebo. The CDR3 runs from the conserved cysteine through the conserved F or W. The order of the fields is J gene, clone size, V gene, D gene, CDR3 DNA, CDR3 protein. D genes are given only for firm matches. Some rows mark clone size as missing; the rest say once, few, many or name a class of expanded clone.

J gene: TRBJ2-2
clone size: .
V gene: TRBV10-3
D gene: .
CDR3 DNA: TGTGCCATCAGCGCCCTCCCGGAGGGGGAGCTGTTTTTT
CDR3 protein: CAISALPEGELFF

J gene: TRBJ2-7
clone size: .
V gene: TRBV4-1
D gene: .
CDR3 DNA: TGCGCCAGCAGCCAAGAACGGGGGTACGAGCAGTACTTC
CDR3 protein: CASSQERGYEQYF

J gene: TRBJ2-7
clone size: .
V gene: TRBV7-2
D gene: .
CDR3 DNA: TGTGCCAGCAGCTTAGGTCTCCGCACCGAGGAGCAGTACTTC
CDR3 protein: CASSLGLRTEEQYF

J gene: TRBJ1-2
clone size: .
V gene: TRBV9
D gene: .
CDR3 DNA: TGTGCCAGCAGCGCGGGGGGCAGGGAAACATATGGCTACACCTTC
CDR3 protein: CASSAGGRETYGYTF

J gene: TRBJ2-2
clone size: .
V gene: TRBV24-1
D gene: TRBD2
CDR3 DNA: TGTGCCACCAGTGATCCCCGGCTAGCGGGAGTCGGGGAGCTGTTTTTT
CDR3 protein: CATSDPRLAGVGELFF

J gene: TRBJ1-3
clone size: .
V gene: TRBV28
D gene: .
CDR3 DNA: TGTGCCAGCGCGACAGACCGGCCCTCTGGAAACACCATATATTTT
CDR3 protein: CASATDRPSGNTIYF

J gene: TRBJ1-6
clone size: .
V gene: TRBV25-1
D gene: .
CDR3 DNA: TGTGCCAGCACCGGAGGGACGGTGAATTCACCCCTCCACTTT
CDR3 protein: CASTGGTVNSPLHF

J gene: TRBJ2-2
clone size: .
V gene: TRBV3-1/TRBV3-2
D gene: .
CDR3 DNA: TGTGCCAGCAGCACAACAGGGCACCAGAACACCGGGGAGCTGTTTTTT
CDR3 protein: CASSTTGHQNTGELFF

J gene: TRBJ2-7
clone size: .
V gene: TRBV5-1
D gene: TRBD1
CDR3 DNA: TGCGCCAGCAGCTTGGGAGACAGGGGGCGAGGCGAGTACTTC
CDR3 protein: CASSLGDRGRGEYF

J gene: TRBJ2-7
clone size: .
V gene: TRBV5-1
D gene: .
CDR3 DNA: TGCGCCAGCAGCTGGAGGAGAGGGTACTACGAGCAGTACTTC
CDR3 protein: CASSWRRGYYEQYF

J gene: TRBJ2-1
clone size: once
V gene: TRBV7-3
D gene: .
CDR3 DNA: TGTGCCAGCAGCTCTTCCCCGGGGGCCTACAATGAGCAGTTCTTC
CDR3 protein: CASSSSPGAYNEQFF

J gene: TRBJ2-3
clone size: .
V gene: TRBV13
D gene: TRBD2
CDR3 DNA: TGTGCCAGCAGCGCGAGAAGCGGGGGGGTCACAGATACGCAGTATTTT
CDR3 protein: CASSARSGGVTDTQYF

J gene: TRBJ2-5
clone size: .
V gene: TRBV6-2/TRBV6-3
D gene: TRBD2
CDR3 DNA: TGTGCCAGCAGTTACTCCCCTAGCGGGGTTCAAGAGACCCAGTACTTC
CDR3 protein: CASSYSPSGVQETQYF

J gene: TRBJ1-5
clone size: few
V gene: TRBV25-1
D gene: .
CDR3 DNA: TGTGCCAGCGATTACCTTGGACAGTCAAATCAGCCCCAGCATTTT
CDR3 protein: CASDYLGQSNQPQHF

J gene: TRBJ1-1
clone size: .
V gene: TRBV28
D gene: .
CDR3 DNA: TGTGCCAGCAGTTTGAGCGCGGCGGGGGAAGCTTTCTTT
CDR3 protein: CASSLSAAGEAFF